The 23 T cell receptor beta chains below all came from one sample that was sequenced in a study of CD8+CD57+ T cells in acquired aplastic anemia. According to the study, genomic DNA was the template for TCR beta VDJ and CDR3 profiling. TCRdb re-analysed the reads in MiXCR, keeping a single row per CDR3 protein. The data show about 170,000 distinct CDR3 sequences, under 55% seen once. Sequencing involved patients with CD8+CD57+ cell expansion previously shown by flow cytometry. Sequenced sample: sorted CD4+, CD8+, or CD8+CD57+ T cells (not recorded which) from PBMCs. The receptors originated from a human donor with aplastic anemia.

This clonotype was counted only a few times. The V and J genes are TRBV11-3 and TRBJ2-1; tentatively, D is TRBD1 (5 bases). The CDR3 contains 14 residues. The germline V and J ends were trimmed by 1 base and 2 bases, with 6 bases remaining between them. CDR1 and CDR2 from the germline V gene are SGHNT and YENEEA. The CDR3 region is CASSLGQPYNEQFF. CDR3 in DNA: TGTGCCAGCAGCTTAGGACAGCCCTACAATGAGCAGTTCTTC.

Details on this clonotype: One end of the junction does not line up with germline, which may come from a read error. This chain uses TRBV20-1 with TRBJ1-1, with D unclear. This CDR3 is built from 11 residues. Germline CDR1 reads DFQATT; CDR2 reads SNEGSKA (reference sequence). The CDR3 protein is CGARDNYEAFF. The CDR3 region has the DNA TGCGGTGCTAGGGATAACTACGAAGCTTTCTTT.

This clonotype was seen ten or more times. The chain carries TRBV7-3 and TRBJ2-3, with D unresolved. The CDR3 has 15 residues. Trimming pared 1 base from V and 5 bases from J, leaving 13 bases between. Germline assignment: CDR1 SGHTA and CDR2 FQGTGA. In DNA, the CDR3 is TGTGCCAGCAGCTTAATCTCTGGCGTAGGAGATACGCAGTATTTT. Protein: CASSLISGVGDTQYF.

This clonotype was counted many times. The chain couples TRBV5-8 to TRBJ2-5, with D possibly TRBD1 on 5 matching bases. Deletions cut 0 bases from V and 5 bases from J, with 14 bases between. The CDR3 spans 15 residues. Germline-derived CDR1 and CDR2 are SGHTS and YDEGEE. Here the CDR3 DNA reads TGTGCCAGCAGCTTGGCGGGCAGGGTAACGGAGACCCAGTACTTC. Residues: CASSLAGRVTETQYF.

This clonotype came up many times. The DNA of the CDR3 is TGCAGTGCTTCCGGGCGGGGCTATGAGCAGTTCTTC. As protein: CSASGRGYEQFF. The V and J genes are TRBV20-1 and TRBJ2-1, with TRBD2 as a possible D gene (6 bases). Trimming pared 5 bases from V and 8 bases from J, leaving 13 bases between. This CDR3 is 12 amino acids long. Germline CDR1 and CDR2: DFQATT and SNEGSKA (reference sequence).

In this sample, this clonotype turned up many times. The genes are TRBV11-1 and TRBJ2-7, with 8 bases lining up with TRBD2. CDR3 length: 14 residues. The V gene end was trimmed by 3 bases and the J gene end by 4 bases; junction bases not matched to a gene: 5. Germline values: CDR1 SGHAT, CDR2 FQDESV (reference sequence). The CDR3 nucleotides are TGTGCCAGCAGCTTGGGGACTAGTGATTACGAGCAGTACTTC. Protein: CASSLGTSDYEQYF.

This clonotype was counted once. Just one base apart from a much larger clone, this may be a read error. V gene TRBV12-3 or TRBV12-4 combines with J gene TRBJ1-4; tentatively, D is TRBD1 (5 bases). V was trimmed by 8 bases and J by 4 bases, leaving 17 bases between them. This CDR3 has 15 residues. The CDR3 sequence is CASGPQGLNNEKLFF. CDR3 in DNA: TGTGCCAGCGGCCCCCAGGGCCTCAATAATGAAAAACTGTTTTTT.

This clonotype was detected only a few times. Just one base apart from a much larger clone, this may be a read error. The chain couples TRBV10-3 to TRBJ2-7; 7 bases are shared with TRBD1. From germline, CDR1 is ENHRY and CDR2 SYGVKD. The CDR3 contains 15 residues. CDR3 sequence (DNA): TGTGCCAGCAGTGAAGGGACAGTGCCTAACTACGGGCAGTACTTC. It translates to CASSEGTVPNYGQYF.

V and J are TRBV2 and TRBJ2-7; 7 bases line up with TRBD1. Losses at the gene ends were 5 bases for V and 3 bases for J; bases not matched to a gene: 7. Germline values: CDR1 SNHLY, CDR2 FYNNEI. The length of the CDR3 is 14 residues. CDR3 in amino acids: CASSLPGTDYEQYF. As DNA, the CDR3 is TGTGCCAGCAGTTTACCGGGGACAGACTACGAGCAGTACTTC.

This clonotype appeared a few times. CDR3 protein: CAISATPSLYGYTF. The CDR3 DNA is TGTGCCATCAGTGCCACACCCTCATTATATGGCTACACCTTC. The gene calls are TRBV10-3 and TRBJ1-2; D not certain. The CDR3 sequence is 14 residues long. Germline CDR1 ENHRY, CDR2 SYGVKD. The germline V and J ends were trimmed by 4 bases and 5 bases, with 14 bases remaining between them.

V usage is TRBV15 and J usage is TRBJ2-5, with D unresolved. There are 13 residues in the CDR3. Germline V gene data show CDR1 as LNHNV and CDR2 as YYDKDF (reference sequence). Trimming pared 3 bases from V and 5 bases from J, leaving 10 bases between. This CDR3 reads CATSRRQWETQYF. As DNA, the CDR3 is TGTGCCACCAGCAGGAGGCAGTGGGAGACCCAGTACTTC. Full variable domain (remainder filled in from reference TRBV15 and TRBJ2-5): DAMVIQNPRYQVTQFGKPVTLSCSQTLNHNVMYWYQQKSSQAPKLLFHYYDKDFNNEADTPDNFQSRRPNTSFCFLDIRSPGLGDTAMYLCATSRRQWETQYFGPGTRLLVL.

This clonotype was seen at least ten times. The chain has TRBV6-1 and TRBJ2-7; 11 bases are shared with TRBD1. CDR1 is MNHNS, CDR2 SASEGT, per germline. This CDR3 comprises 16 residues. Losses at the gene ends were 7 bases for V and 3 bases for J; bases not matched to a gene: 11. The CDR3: CASTLTGTGGIYEQYF. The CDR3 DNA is TGTGCCAGCACTCTCACCGGGACAGGGGGAATCTACGAGCAGTACTTC.

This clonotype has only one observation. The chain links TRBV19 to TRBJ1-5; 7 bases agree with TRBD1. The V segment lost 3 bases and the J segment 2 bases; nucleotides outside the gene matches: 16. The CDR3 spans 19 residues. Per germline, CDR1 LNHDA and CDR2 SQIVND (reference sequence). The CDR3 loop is CASSIDGTGVEWGNQPQHF. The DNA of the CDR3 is TGTGCCAGTAGTATCGACGGCACAGGGGTAGAGTGGGGCAATCAGCCCCAGCATTTT.

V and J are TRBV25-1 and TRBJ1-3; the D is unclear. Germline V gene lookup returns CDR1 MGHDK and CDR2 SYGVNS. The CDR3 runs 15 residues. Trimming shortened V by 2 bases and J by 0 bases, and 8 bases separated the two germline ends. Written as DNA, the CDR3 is TGTGCCAGCAGTGAAGGTGACCACTCTGGAAACACCATATATTTT. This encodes CASSEGDHSGNTIYF.

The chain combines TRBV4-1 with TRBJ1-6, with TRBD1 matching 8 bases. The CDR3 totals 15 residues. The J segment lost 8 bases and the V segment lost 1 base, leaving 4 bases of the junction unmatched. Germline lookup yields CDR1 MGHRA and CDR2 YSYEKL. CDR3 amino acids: CASSQGTGNYSPLHF. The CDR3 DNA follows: TGCGCCAGCAGCCAAGGGACAGGGAATTATTCACCCCTCCACTTT.

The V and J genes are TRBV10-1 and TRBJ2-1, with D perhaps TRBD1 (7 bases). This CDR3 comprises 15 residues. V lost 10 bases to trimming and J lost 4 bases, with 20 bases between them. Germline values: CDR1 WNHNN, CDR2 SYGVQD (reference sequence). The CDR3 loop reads CANLEEGASYNEQFF. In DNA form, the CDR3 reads TGCGCCAACCTTGAGGAGGGGGCGTCTTACAATGAGCAGTTCTTC.

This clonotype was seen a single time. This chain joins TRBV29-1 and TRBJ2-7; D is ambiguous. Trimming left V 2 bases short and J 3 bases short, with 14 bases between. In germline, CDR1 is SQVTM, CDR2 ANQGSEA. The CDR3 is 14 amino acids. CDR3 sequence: CSVESTGPDYEQYF. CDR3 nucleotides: TGCAGCGTTGAATCCACGGGTCCTGACTACGAGCAGTACTTC.

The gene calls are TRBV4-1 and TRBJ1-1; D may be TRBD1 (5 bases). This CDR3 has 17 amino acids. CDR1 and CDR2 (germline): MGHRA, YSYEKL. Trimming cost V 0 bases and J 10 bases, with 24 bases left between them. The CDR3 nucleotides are TGCGCCAGCAGCCAAGAATTTTCCGGGGCCCAGCAACGTGGAGCTTTCTTT. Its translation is CASSQEFSGAQQRGAFF.

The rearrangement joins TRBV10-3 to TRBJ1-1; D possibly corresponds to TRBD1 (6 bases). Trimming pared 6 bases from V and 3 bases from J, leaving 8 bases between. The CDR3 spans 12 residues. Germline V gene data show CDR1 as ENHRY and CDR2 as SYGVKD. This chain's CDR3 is CAIRGADTEAFF. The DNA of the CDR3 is TGTGCCATCAGGGGGGCGGACACTGAAGCTTTCTTT.

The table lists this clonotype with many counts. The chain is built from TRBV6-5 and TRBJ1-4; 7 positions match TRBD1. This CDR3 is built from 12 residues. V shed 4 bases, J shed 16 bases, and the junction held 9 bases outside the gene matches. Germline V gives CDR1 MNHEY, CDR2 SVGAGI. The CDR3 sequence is CASSSSDRAWFF. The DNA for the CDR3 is TGTGCCAGCAGTTCCTCTGACAGGGCCTGGTTTTTT.

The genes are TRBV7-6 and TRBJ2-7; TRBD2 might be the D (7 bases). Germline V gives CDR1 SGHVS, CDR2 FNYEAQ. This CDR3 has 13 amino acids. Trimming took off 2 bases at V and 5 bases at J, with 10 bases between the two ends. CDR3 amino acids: CASSLRGANEQYF. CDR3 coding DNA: TGTGCCAGCAGCTTACGGGGGGCGAACGAGCAGTACTTC. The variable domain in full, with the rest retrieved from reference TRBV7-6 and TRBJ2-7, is GAGVSQSPRYKVTKRGQDVALRCDPISGHVSLYWYRQALGQGPEFLTYFNYEAQQDKSGLPNDRFSAERPEGSISTLTIQRTEQRDSAMYRCASSLRGANEQYFGPGTRLTVT.

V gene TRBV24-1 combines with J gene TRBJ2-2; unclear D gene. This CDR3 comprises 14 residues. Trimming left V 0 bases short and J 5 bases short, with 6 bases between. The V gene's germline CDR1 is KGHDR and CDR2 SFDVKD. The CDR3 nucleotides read TGTGCCACCAGTGATTTGGCGGTAACCGGGGAGCTGTTTTTT. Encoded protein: CATSDLAVTGELFF.

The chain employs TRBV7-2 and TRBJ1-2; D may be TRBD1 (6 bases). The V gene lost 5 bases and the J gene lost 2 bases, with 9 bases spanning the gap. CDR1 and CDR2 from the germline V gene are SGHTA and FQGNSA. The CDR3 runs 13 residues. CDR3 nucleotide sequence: TGTGCCAGCAGCAGGACAGAAAACTATGGCTACACCTTC. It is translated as CASSRTENYGYTF.